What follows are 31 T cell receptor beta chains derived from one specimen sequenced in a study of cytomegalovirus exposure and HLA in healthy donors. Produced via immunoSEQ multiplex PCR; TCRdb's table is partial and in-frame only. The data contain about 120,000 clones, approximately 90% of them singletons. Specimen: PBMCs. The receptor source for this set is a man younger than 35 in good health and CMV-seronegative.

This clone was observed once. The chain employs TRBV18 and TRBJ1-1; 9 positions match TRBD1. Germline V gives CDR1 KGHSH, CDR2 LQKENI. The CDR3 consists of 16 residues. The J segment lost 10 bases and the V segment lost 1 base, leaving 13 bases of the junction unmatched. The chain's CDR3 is CASSPRNPGQGGGAFF. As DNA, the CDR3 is TGTGCCAGCTCACCACGTAACCCGGGACAGGGTGGGGGAGCTTTCTTT.

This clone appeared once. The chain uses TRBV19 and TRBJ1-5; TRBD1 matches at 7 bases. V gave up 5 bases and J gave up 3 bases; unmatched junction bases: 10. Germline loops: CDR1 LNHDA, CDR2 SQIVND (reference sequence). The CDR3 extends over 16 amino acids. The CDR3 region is CASSSLRTGPNQPQHF. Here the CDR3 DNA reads TGTGCCAGTAGTTCCCTAAGGACAGGTCCCAATCAGCCCCAGCATTTT.

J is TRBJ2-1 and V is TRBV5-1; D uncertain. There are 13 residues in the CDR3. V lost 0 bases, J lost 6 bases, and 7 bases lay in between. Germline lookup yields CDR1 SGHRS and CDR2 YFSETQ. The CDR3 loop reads CASSLELFNEQFF. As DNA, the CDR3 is TGCGCCAGCAGCTTGGAACTCTTCAATGAGCAGTTCTTC. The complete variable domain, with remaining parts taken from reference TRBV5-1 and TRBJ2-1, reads KAGVTQTPRYLIKTRGQQVTLSCSPISGHRSVSWYQQTPGQGLQFLFEYFSETQRNKGNFPGRFSGRQFSNSRSEMNVSTLELGDSALYLCASSLELFNEQFFGPGTRLTVL.

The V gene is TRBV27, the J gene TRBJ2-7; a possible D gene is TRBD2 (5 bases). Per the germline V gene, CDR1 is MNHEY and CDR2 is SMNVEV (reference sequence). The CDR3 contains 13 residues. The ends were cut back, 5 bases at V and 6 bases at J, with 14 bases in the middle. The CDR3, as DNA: TGTGCCAGCAGTACTCCTGGAGGTGGCGAGCAGTACTTC. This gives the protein CASSTPGGGEQYF.

The CDR3 is CASSRDTANTEAFF. CDR3 DNA: TGTGCCAGCAGTCGGGACACTGCGAACACTGAAGCTTTCTTT. The V and J genes are TRBV6-1 and TRBJ1-1; TRBD1 is a possible D gene (6 bases). Germline V gives CDR1 MNHNS, CDR2 SASEGT. The CDR3 runs 14 residues. The germline V and J ends were trimmed by 5 bases and 1 base, with 11 bases remaining between them.

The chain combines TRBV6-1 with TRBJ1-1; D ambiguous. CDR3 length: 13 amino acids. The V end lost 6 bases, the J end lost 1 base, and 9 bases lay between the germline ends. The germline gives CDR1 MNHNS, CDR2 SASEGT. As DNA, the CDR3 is TGTGCCAGCAGCCTAGAGGGGAACACTGAAGCTTTCTTT. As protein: CASSLEGNTEAFF.

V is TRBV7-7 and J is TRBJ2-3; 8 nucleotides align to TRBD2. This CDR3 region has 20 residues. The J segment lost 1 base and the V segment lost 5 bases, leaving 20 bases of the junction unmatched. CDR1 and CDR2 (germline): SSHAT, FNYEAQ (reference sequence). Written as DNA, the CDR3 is TGTGCCAGCAGCCTAACACCGGTGGTGGGCGGGAGGACCGGCACAGATACGCAGTATTTT. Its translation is CASSLTPVVGGRTGTDTQYF.

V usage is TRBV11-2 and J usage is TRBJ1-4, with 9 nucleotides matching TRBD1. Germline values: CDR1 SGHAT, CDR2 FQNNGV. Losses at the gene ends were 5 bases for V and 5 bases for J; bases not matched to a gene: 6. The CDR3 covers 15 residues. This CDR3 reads CASSPNRGQNEKLFF. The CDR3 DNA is TGTGCCAGCAGCCCTAACAGGGGGCAGAATGAAAAACTGTTTTTT. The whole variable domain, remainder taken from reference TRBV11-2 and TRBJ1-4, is EAGVAQSPRYKIIEKRQSVAFWCNPISGHATLYWYQQILGQGPKLLIQFQNNGVVDDSQLPKDRFSAERLKGVDSTLKIQPAKLEDSAVYLCASSPNRGQNEKLFFGSGTQLSVL.

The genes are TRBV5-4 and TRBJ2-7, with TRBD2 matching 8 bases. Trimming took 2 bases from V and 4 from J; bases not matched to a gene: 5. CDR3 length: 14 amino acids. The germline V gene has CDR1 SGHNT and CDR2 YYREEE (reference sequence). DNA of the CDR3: TGTGCCAGCAGCTTTTCGGGAGGGAAATACGAGCAGTACTTC. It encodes CASSFSGGKYEQYF.

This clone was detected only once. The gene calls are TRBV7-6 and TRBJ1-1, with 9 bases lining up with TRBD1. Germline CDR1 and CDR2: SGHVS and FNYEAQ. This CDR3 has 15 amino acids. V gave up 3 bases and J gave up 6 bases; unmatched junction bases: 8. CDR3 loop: CASSFRTGGASEAFF. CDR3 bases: TGTGCCAGCAGCTTCAGAACAGGGGGCGCGTCTGAAGCTTTCTTT.

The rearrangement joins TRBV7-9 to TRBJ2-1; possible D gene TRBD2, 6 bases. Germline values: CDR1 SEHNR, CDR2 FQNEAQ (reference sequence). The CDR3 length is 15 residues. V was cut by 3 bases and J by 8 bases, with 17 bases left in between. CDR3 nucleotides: TGTGCCAGCAGCTTTCGCGGGGACCGGGTTCATGAGCAGTTCTTC. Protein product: CASSFRGDRVHEQFF.

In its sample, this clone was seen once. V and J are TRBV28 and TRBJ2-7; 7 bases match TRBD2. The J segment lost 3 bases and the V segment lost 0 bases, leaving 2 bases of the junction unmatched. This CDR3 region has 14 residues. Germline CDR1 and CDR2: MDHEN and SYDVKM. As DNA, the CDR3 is TGTGCCAGCAGTTTATGGGGGGGGAGCTACGAGCAGTACTTC. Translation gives CASSLWGGSYEQYF. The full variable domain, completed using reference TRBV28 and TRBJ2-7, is DVKVTQSSRYLVKRTGEKVFLECVQDMDHENMFWYRQDPGLGLRLIYFSYDVKMKEKGDIPEGYSVSREKKERFSLILESASTNQTSMYLCASSLWGGSYEQYFGPGTRLTVT.

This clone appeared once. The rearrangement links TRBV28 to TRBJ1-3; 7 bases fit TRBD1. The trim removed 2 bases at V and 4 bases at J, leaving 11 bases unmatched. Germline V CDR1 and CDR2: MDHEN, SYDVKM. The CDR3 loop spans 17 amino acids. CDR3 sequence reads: CASSLRAGGYAGNTIYF. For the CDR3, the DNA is TGTGCCAGCAGTTTACGGGCAGGGGGGTACGCCGGAAACACCATATATTTT.

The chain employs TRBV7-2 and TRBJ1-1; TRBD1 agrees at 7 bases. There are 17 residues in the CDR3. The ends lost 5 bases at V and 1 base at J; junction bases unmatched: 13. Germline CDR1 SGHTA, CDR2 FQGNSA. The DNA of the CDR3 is TGTGCCAGCAGCCGCGAAGGGGGCGTGGGGGAGAACACTGAAGCTTTCTTT. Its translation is CASSREGGVGENTEAFF.

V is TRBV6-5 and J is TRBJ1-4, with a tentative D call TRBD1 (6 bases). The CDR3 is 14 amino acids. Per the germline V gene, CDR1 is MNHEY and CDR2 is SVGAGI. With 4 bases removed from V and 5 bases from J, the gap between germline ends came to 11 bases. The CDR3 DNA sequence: TGTGCCAGCAGTTGGGACACCTGGAATGAAAAACTGTTTTTT. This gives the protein CASSWDTWNEKLFF.

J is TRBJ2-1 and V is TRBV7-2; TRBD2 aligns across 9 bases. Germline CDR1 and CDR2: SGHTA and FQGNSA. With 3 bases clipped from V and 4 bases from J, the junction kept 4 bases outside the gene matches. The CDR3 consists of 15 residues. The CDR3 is CASSLTSGIYNEQFF. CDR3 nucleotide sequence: TGTGCCAGCAGCTTGACTAGCGGCATATACAATGAGCAGTTCTTC. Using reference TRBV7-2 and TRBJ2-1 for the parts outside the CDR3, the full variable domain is GAGVSQSPSNKVTEKGKDVELRCDPISGHTALYWYRQSLGQGLEFLIYFQGNSAPDKSGLPSDRFSAERTGGSVSTLTIQRTQQEDSAVYLCASSLTSGIYNEQFFGPGTRLTVL.

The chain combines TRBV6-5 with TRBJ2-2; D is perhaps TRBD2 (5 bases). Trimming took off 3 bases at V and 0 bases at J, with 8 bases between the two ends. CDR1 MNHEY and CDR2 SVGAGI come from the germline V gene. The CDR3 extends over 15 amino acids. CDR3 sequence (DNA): TGTGCCAGCAGTTATCACGGGGCGAACACCGGGGAGCTGTTTTTT. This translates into CASSYHGANTGELFF.

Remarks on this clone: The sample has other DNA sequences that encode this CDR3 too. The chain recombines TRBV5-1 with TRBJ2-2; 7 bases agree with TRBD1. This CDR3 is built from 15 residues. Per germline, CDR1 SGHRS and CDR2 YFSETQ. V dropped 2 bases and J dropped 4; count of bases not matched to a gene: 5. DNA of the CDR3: TGCGCCAGCAGCTTAGACAGGGCTCGCACCGGGGAGCTGTTTTTT. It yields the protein CASSLDRARTGELFF.

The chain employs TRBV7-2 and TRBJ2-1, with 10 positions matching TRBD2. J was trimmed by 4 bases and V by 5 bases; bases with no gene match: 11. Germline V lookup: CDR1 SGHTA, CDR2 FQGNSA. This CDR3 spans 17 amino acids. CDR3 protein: CASSQLAGRTLYNEQFF. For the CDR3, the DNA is TGTGCCAGCAGCCAACTAGCGGGGAGAACCCTATACAATGAGCAGTTCTTC. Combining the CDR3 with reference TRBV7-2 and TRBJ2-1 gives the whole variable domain GAGVSQSPSNKVTEKGKDVELRCDPISGHTALYWYRQSLGQGLEFLIYFQGNSAPDKSGLPSDRFSAERTGGSVSTLTIQRTQQEDSAVYLCASSQLAGRTLYNEQFFGPGTRLTVL.

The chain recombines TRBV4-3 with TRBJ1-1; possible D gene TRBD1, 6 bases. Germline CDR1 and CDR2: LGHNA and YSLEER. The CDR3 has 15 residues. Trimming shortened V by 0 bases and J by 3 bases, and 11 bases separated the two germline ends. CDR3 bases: TGCGCCAGCAGCCAAGATAGGGGGAGGGACACTGAAGCTTTCTTT. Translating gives CASSQDRGRDTEAFF.

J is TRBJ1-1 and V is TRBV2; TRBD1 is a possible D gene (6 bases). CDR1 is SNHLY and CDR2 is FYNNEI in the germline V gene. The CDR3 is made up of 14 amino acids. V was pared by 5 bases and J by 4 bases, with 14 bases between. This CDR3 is CASSITGFGTEAFF. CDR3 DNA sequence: TGTGCCAGCAGTATTACAGGGTTCGGCACTGAAGCTTTCTTT. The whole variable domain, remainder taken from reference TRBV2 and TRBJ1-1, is EPEVTQTPSHQVTQMGQEVILRCVPISNHLYFYWYRQILGQKVEFLVSFYNNEISEKSEIFDDQFSVERPDGSNFTLKIRSTKLEDSAMYFCASSITGFGTEAFFGQGTRLTVV.

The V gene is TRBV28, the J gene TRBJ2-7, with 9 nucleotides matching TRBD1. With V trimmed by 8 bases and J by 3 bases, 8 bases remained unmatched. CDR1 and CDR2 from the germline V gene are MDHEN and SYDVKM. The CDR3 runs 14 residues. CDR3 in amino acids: CASQTPGQGYEQYF. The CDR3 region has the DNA TGTGCCAGCCAAACTCCGGGACAGGGCTACGAGCAGTACTTC.

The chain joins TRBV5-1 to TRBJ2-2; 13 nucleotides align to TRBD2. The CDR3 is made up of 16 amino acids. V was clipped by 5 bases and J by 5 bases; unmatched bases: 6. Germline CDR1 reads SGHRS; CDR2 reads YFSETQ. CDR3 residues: CASSWTSGSGTGELFF. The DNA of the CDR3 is TGCGCCAGCAGTTGGACTAGCGGGAGTGGGACCGGGGAGCTGTTTTTT.

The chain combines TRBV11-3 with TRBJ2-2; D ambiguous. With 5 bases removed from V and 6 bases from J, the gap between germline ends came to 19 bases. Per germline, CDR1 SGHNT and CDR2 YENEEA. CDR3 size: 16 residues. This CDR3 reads CASSQLPAISAGELFF. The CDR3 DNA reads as TGTGCCAGCAGCCAACTACCCGCTATATCGGCCGGGGAGCTGTTTTTT.

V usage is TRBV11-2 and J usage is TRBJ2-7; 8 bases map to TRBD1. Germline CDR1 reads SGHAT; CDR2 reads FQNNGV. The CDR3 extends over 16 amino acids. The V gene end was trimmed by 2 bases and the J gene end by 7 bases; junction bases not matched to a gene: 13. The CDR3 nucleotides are TGTGCCAGCAGCTTAAGGGGGGCAGGGGGCGGGCCGGAGCAGTACTTC. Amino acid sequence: CASSLRGAGGGPEQYF.

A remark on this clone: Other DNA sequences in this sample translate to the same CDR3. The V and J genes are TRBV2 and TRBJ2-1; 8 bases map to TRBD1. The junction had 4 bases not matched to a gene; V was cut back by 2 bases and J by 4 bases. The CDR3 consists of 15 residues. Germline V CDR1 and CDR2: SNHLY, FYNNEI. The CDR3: CASSEQGARYNEQFF. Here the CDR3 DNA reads TGTGCCAGCAGTGAACAGGGGGCGAGGTACAATGAGCAGTTCTTC. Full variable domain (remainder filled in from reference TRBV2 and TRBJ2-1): EPEVTQTPSHQVTQMGQEVILRCVPISNHLYFYWYRQILGQKVEFLVSFYNNEISEKSEIFDDQFSVERPDGSNFTLKIRSTKLEDSAMYFCASSEQGARYNEQFFGPGTRLTVL.

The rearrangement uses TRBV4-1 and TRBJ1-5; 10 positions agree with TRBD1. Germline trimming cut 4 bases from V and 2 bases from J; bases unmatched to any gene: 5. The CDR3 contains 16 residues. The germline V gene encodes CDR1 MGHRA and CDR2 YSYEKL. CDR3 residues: CASSREGTGGNQPQHF. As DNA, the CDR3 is TGCGCCAGCAGCCGAGAGGGGACAGGGGGCAATCAGCCCCAGCATTTT.

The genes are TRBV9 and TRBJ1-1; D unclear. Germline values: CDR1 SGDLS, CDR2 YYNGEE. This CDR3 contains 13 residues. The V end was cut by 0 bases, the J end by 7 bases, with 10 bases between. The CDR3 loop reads CASSVGQRDEAFF. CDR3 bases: TGTGCCAGCAGCGTAGGCCAGCGAGATGAAGCTTTCTTT.

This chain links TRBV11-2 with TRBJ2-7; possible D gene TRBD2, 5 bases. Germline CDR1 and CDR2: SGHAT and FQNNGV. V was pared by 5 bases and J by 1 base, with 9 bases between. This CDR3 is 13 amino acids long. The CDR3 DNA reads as TGTGCCAGCAGCAAACTAGAATCCTACGAGCAGTACTTC. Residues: CASSKLESYEQYF.

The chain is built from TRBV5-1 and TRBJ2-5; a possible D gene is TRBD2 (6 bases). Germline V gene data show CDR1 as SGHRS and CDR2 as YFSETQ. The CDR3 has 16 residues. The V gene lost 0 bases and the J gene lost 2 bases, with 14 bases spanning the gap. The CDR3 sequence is CASSLGLAHEQETQYF. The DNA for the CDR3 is TGCGCCAGCAGCTTGGGGCTAGCGCATGAACAAGAGACCCAGTACTTC.

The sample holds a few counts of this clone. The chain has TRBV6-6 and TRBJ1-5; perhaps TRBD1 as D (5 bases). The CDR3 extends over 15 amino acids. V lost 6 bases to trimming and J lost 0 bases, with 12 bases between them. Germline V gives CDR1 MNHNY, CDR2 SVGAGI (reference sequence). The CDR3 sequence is CASSRVEGSNQPQHF. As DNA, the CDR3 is TGTGCCAGCAGCAGGGTCGAAGGTAGCAATCAGCCCCAGCATTTT.